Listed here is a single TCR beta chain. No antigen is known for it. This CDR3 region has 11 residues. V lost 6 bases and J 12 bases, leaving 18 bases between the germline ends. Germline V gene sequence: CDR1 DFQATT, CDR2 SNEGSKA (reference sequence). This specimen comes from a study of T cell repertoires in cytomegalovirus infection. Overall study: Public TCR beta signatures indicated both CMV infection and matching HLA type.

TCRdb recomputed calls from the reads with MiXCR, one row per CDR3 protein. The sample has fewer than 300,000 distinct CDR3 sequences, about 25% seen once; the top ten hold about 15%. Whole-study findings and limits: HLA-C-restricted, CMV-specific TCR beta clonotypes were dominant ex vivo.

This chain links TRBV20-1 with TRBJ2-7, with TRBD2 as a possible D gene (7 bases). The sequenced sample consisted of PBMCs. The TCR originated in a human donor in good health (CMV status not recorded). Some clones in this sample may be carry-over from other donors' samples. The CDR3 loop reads CSAKGWGGLYF. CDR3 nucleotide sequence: TGCAGTGCAAAAGGATGGGGGGGCCTGTACTTC.